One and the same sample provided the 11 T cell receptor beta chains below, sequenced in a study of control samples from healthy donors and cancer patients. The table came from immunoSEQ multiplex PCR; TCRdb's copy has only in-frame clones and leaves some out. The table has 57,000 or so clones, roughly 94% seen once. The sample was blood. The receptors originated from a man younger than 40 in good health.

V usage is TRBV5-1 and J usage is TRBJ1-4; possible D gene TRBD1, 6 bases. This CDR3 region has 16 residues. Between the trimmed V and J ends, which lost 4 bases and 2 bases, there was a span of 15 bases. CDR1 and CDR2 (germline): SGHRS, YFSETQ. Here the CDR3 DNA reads TGCGCCAGCAGCCCACTCTCGGGGGGCACTAATGAAAAACTGTTTTTT. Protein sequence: CASSPLSGGTNEKLFF.

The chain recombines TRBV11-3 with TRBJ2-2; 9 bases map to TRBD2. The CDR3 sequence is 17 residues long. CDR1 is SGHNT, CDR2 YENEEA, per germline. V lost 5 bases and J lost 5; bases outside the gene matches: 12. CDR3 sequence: CASSAGSGRVGTGELFF. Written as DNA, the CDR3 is TGTGCCAGCAGCGCAGGTAGCGGGAGAGTCGGGACCGGGGAGCTGTTTTTT.

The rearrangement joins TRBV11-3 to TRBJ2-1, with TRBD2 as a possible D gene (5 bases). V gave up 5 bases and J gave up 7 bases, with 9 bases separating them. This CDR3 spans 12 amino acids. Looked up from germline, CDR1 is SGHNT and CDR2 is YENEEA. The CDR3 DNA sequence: TGTGCCAGCAGCGGTAGAGGGAATGAGCAGTTCTTC. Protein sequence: CASSGRGNEQFF.

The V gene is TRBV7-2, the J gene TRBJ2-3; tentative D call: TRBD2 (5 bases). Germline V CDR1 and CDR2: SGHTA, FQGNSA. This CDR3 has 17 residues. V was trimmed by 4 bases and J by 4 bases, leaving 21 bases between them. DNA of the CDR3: TGTGCCAGCAGCTATAATGCGGGCTCCGGCAGCGCAGATACGCAGTATTTT. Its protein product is CASSYNAGSGSADTQYF.

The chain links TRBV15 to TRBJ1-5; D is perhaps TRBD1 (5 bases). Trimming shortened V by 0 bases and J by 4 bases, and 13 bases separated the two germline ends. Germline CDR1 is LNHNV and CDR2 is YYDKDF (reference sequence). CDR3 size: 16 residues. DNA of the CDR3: TGTGCCACCAGCAGAGATTCAACGGGACTTAATCAGCCCCAGCATTTT. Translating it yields CATSRDSTGLNQPQHF.

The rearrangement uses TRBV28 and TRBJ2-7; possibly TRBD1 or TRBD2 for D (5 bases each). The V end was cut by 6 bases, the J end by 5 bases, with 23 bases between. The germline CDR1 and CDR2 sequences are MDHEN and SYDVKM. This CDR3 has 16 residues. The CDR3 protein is CASSYPQRGGVNEQYF. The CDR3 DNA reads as TGTGCCAGCAGCTACCCTCAGAGGGGTGGGGTTAACGAGCAGTACTTC.

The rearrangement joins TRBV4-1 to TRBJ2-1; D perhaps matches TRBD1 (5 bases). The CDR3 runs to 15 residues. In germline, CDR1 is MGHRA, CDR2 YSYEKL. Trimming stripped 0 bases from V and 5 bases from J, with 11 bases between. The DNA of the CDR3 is TGCGCCAGCAGCCAAGACGGCAGGGCGAACAATGAGCAGTTCTTC. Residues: CASSQDGRANNEQFF.

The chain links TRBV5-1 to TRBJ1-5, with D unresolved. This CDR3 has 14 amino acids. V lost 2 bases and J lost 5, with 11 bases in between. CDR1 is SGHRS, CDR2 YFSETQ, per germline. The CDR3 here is CASSFGERDQPQHF. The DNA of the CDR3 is TGCGCCAGCAGCTTTGGGGAACGGGATCAGCCCCAGCATTTT.

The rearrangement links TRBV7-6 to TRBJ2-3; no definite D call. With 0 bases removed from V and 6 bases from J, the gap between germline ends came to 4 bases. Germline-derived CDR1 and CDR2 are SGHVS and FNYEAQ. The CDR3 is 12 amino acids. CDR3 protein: CASSLAVDTQYF. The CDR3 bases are TGTGCCAGCAGCTTAGCGGTGGATACGCAGTATTTT.

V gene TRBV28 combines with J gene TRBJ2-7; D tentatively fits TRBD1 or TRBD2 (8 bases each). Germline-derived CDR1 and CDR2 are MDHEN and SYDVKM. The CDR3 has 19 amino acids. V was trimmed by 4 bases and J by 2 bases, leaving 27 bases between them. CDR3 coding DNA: TGTGCCAGCAGTTCGGACAGGGCCCCGGGGGGGAGGGCCGCCTACGAGCAGTACTTC. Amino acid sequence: CASSSDRAPGGRAAYEQYF.

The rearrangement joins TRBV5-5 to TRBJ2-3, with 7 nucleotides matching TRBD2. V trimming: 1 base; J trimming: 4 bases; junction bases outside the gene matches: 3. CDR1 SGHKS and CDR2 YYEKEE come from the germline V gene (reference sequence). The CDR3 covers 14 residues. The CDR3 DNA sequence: TGTGCCAGCAGCTTGAAAGGGAGGGCAGATACGCAGTATTTT. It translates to CASSLKGRADTQYF.